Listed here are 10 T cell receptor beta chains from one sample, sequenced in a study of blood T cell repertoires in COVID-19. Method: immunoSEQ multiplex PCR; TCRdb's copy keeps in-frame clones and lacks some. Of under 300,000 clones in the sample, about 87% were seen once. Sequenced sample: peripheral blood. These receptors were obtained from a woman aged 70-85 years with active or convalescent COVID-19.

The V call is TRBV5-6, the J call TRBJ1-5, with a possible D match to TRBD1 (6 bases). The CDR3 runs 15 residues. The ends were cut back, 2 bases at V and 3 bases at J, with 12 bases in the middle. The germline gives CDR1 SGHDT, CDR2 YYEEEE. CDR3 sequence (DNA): TGTGCCAGCAGCTTCAGCTGGGGGCCCAATCAGCCCCAGCATTTT. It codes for CASSFSWGPNQPQHF.

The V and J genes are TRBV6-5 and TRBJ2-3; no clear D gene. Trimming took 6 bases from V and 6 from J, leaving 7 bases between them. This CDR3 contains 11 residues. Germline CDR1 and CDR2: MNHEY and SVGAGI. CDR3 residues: CASRRSDTQYF. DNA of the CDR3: TGTGCCAGCAGGCGCTCGGATACGCAGTATTTT.

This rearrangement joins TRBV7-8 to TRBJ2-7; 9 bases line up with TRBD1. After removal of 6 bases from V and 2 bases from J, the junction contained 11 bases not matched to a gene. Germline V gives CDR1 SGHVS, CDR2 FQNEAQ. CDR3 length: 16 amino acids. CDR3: CASRRRMGQGPYEQYF. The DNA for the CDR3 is TGTGCCAGCAGAAGGAGAATGGGACAGGGTCCCTACGAGCAGTACTTC.

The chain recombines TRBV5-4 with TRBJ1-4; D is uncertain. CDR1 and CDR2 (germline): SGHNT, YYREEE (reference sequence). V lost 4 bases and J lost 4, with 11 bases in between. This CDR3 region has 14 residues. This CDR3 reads CASSGDRLNEKLFF. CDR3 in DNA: TGTGCCAGCAGCGGCGACCGACTTAATGAAAAACTGTTTTTT.

The CDR3 reads CASRETGENTEAFF. In DNA form, the CDR3 reads TGTGCCAGCAGAGAGACAGGGGAAAATACTGAAGCTTTCTTT. The chain uses TRBV6-5 and TRBJ1-1, with 8 bases matching TRBD1. Germline assignment: CDR1 MNHEY and CDR2 SVGAGI. Trimming took 6 bases from V and 5 from J; bases not matched to a gene: 8. This CDR3 is built from 14 residues.

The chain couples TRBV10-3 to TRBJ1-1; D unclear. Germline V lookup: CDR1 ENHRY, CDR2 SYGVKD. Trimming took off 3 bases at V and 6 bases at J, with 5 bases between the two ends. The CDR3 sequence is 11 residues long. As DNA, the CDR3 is TGTGCCATCAGTGATTTCTCTGAAGCTTTCTTT. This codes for CAISDFSEAFF.

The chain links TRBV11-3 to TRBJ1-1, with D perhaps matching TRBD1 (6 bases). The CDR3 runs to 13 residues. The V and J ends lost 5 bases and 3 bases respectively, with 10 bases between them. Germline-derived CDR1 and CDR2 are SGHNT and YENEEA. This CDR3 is CASSLRTDTEAFF. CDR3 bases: TGTGCCAGCAGCCTAAGGACAGACACTGAAGCTTTCTTT.

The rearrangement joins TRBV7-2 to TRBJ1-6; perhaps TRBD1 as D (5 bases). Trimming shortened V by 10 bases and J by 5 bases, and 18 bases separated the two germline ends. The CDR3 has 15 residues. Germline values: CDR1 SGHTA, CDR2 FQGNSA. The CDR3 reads CATTKVVGDNSPLHF. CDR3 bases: TGTGCCACCACCAAAGTGGTAGGGGATAATTCACCCCTCCACTTT.

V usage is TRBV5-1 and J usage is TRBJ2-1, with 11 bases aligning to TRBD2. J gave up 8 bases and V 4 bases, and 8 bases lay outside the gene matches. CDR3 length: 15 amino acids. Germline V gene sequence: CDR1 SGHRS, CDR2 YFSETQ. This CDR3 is CASSLAGGPADEQFF. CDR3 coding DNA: TGCGCCAGCAGCCTAGCGGGGGGCCCAGCCGATGAGCAGTTCTTC.

The CDR3 nucleotides read TGTGCCAGCAGCCCGAGCTTGTATGGCTACACCTTC. As protein: CASSPSLYGYTF. This chain uses TRBV11-2 with TRBJ1-2; D remains ambiguous. The ends were cut back, 5 bases at V and 5 bases at J, with 9 bases in the middle. The germline gives CDR1 SGHAT, CDR2 FQNNGV. The length of the CDR3 is 12 residues.